This T cell receptor beta chain was sequenced for a study of cytomegalovirus exposure and HLA in healthy donors. Study-wide context: The 120 validation repertoires and the approximately 690 first-cohort repertoires shared a platform, a later analysis reported.

Of note for this clone: Its matching antigen is unknown.

Among the roughly 120 subjects of the validation cohort, separate from the roughly 650-subject first cohort, were the donors. The germline gives CDR1 ENHRY, CDR2 SYGVKD. This CDR3 is 15 amino acids long. V was pared by 6 bases and J by 2 bases, with 6 bases of the junction left unmatched. General study findings and limits: The authors listed 150 to 200 TCR beta chains as cytomegalovirus-associated. TCR clusters originating in the first cohort tended to co-occur in the approximately 130 validation repertoires, according to a later analysis.

Assay: immunoSEQ multiplex PCR; the TCRdb copy retains only in-frame clones and omits some. The sample carries 250,000 to 300,000 clones, 70% to 90% recorded once. Sequenced: PBMCs. V and J are TRBV10-3 and TRBJ2-7; 11 bases are a match to TRBD2. The receptor comes from a young woman in good health and CMV-seronegative. In DNA form, the CDR3 reads TGTGCCATCAGATTAACTAGCGGGGGCCCCTACGAGCAGTACTTC. Translation gives CAIRLTSGGPYEQYF.